Listed below are T cell receptor beta chains from one sample, sequenced in a study of blood T cell repertoires in COVID-19. Data came from immunoSEQ multiplex PCR; TCRdb stores just in-frame clones and leaves some out. The sample records more than 80,000 clones, approximately 86% being singletons. The sequenced sample consisted of peripheral blood. The receptor source for this set is a man aged 40-55 years with acute or convalescent COVID-19. Both conserved end residues are part of each CDR3. The D gene is left open where the match is weak. Clone size is not always given. Where it is, it says once, few, many or a class for expanded clones.

j_call | v_call | d_call | clone_size | cdr3_aa | cdr3_nt
TRBJ2-1 | TRBV15 | TRBD2 | NA | CATSRDRGGEQFF | TGTGCCACCAGCAGAGATAGGGGAGGGGAGCAGTTCTTC
TRBJ1-5 | TRBV5-1 | NA | NA | CASSPQGPDQPQHF | TGCGCCAGCAGCCCACAGGGTCCTGATCAGCCCCAGCATTTT
TRBJ1-1 | TRBV30 | NA | NA | CAWNSGNTEAFF | TGTGCCTGGAATTCAGGGAACACTGAAGCTTTCTTT
TRBJ2-1 | TRBV28 | TRBD2 | NA | CASSLGVGGEQFF | TGTGCCAGCAGTTTAGGTGTGGGGGGGGAGCAGTTCTTC
TRBJ1-6 | TRBV2 | NA | NA | CASSDRGILNSPLHF | TGTGCCAGCAGTGACCGGGGGATCCTGAATTCACCCCTCCACTTT
TRBJ2-7 | TRBV5-1 | TRBD1 | NA | CASSLGGQSSSYEQYF | TGCGCCAGCAGCTTGGGGGGACAGTCGAGCTCCTACGAGCAGTACTTC
TRBJ1-3 | TRBV4-2 | NA | NA | CASSPRSGGSGNTIYF | TGTGCCAGCAGCCCCCGGTCGGGGGGTTCTGGAAACACCATATATTTT
TRBJ2-1 | TRBV10-1 | TRBD2 | NA | CASSESLTSGDNEQFF | TGCGCCAGCAGTGAGTCCTTGACTAGCGGGGACAATGAGCAGTTCTTC
TRBJ1-2 | TRBV19 | NA | NA | CASSIDGGDYGYTF | TGTGCCAGTAGTATAGACGGCGGCGACTATGGCTACACCTTC
TRBJ2-5 | TRBV5-4 | TRBD1 | NA | CASSLPGTGPGETQYF | TGTGCCAGCAGCTTACCCGGGACAGGCCCCGGTGAGACCCAGTACTTC
TRBJ2-7 | TRBV6-6 | TRBD1 | NA | CASSLGDRGYYEQYF | TGTGCCAGCAGCCTTGGGGACAGGGGGTATTACGAGCAGTACTTC
TRBJ2-3 | TRBV5-8 | NA | NA | CASSPQVWTDTQYF | TGTGCCAGCAGCCCTCAGGTCTGGACAGATACGCAGTATTTT
TRBJ1-1 | TRBV27 | NA | NA | CASNQQIGTEAFF | TGTGCCAGCAACCAACAGATTGGGACTGAAGCTTTCTTT
TRBJ2-3 | TRBV19 | NA | NA | CASSIDSRMTDTQYF | TGTGCCAGTAGTATAGATTCGCGTATGACAGATACGCAGTATTTT
TRBJ2-5 | TRBV5-1 | TRBD2 | NA | CASSPGLAGGETQYF | TGCGCCAGCAGCCCTGGACTAGCGGGAGGGGAGACCCAGTACTTC
TRBJ2-3 | TRBV29-1 | NA | NA | CSVVGHISTDTQYF | TGCAGCGTTGTGGGACACATTAGCACAGATACGCAGTATTTT
TRBJ2-3 | TRBV4-1 | NA | NA | CASSLQVGDLGWDTQYF | TGCGCCAGCAGCTTACAGGTCGGGGACTTAGGGTGGGATACGCAGTATTTT
TRBJ2-5 | TRBV27 | NA | few | CASSLSLGGHMEETQYF | TGTGCCAGCAGTTTATCGCTCGGGGGTCACATGGAAGAGACCCAGTACTTC
TRBJ2-7 | TRBV19 | NA | NA | CASSPDWSSYEQYF | TGTGCCAGTAGCCCCGACTGGAGCTCCTACGAGCAGTACTTC
TRBJ2-3 | TRBV5-1 | TRBD1 | many | CATGTGAFTDTQYF | TGCGCCACCGGGACAGGGGCTTTCACAGATACGCAGTATTTT
TRBJ2-7 | TRBV20-1 | TRBD2 | NA | CSASPPSGVSEQYF | TGCAGTGCCAGTCCCCCAAGCGGGGTAAGCGAGCAGTACTTC
TRBJ1-2 | TRBV30 | TRBD1 | NA | CAWSTGTGYYGYTF | TGTGCCTGGAGCACCGGGACAGGGTACTATGGCTACACCTTC
TRBJ2-5 | TRBV30 | TRBD2 | NA | CAWSPWAGTSIQETQYF | TGTGCCTGGAGTCCCTGGGCCGGGACTAGCATCCAAGAGACCCAGTACTTC
TRBJ2-1 | TRBV21-1 | NA | NA | CASSNRREQFF | TGTGCCAGCAGCAATCGCAGGGAGCAGTTCTTC
TRBJ2-3 | TRBV18 | NA | NA | CASSPSEAHTQYF | TGTGCCAGCTCACCGAGCGAGGCCCATACGCAGTATTTT
TRBJ1-2 | TRBV2 | TRBD1 | few | CASSATGGDSDGYTF | TGTGCCAGCAGTGCCACAGGGGGCGATAGTGATGGCTACACCTTC